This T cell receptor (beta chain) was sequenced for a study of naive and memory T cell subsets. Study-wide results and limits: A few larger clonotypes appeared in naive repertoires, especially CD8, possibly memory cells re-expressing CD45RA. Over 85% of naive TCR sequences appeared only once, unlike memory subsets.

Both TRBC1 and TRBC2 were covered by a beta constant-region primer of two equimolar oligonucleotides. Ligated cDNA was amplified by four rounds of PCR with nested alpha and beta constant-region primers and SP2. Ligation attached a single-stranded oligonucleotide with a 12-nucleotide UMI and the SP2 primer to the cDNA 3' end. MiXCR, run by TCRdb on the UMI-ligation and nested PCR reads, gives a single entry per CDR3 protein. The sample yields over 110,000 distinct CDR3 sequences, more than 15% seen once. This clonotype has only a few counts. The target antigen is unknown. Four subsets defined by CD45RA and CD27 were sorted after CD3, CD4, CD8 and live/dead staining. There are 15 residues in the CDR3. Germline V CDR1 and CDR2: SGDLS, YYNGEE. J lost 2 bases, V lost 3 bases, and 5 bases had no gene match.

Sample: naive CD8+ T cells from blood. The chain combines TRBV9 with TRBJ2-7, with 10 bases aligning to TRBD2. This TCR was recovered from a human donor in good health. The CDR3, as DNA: TGTGCCAGCAGCGGTAGCGGGAGGCAAACCTACGAGCAGTACTTC. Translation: CASSGSGRQTYEQYF.